This entry describes one TCR beta chain. Here immunoSEQ multiplex PCR was the method, and the copy in TCRdb shows in-frame clones only, minus some. The profile shows 2,500 to 3,500 clones, 65% to 80% of them singletons. Germline V gene lookup returns CDR1 SGHVS and CDR2 FQNEAQ. Deletions cut 1 base from V and 0 bases from J, with 13 bases between. The CDR3 is made up of 16 amino acids. This record belongs to a study of tumour-infiltrating T cells in Burkitt lymphoma. The overall study: Survival, overall and progression-free, tracked with productive clonality.

The sequence was collected from a human donor with diffuse large B-cell lymphoma. V usage is TRBV7-8 and J usage is TRBJ2-7; D is possibly TRBD2 (5 bases). The sample was tumor tissue. The CDR3 coding sequence is TGTGCCAGCAGCTTAGAGCGGCTAGTACCCTCCTACGAGCAGTACTTC. This translates into CASSLERLVPSYEQYF.